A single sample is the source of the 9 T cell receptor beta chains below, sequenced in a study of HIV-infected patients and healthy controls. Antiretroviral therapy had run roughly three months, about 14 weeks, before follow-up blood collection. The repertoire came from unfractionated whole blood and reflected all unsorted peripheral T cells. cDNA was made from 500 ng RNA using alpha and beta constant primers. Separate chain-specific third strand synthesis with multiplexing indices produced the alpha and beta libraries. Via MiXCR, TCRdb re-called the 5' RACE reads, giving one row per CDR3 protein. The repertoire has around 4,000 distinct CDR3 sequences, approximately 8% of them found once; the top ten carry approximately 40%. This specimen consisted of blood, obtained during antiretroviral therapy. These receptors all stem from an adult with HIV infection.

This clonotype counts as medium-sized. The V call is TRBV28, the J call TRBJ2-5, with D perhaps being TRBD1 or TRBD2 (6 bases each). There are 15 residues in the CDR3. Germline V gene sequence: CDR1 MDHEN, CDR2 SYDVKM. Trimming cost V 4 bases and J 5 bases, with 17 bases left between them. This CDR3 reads CASSWVRGPGETQYF. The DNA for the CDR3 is TGTGCCAGCAGTTGGGTTCGGGGGCCGGGGGAGACCCAGTACTTC.

CDR3 nucleotides: TGTGCCAGCAGCTTGGGACCTCAGGGAAATCAGCCCCAGCATTTT. Its translation: CASSLGPQGNQPQHF. The chain is built from TRBV5-6 and TRBJ1-5, with a possible D match to TRBD1 (5 bases). Trimming removed 0 bases at V and 4 bases at J, with 11 bases between. The CDR3 runs 15 residues. Germline V gives CDR1 SGHDT, CDR2 YYEEEE.

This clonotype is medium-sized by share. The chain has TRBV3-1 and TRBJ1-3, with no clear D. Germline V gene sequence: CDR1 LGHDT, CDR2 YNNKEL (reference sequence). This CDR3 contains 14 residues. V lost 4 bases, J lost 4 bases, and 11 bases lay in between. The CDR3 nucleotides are TGTGCCAGCAGCCGGTTCACGGACGGAAACACCATATATTTT. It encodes CASSRFTDGNTIYF.

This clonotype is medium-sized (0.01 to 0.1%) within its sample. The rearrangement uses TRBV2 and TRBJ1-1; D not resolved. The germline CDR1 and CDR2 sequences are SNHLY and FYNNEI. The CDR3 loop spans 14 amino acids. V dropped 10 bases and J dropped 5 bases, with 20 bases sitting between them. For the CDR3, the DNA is TGTGCCAAGTCCCTGGGCGAGGGTGGAACTGAAGCTTTCTTT. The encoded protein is CAKSLGEGGTEAFF.

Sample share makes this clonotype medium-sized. DNA of the CDR3: TGCAGCGTTGAAGGTGGCAGTATCTACGAGCAGTACTTC. Translating gives CSVEGGSIYEQYF. The chain uses TRBV29-1 and TRBJ2-7; D ambiguous. The V gene lost 1 base and the J gene lost 3 bases, with 10 bases spanning the gap. Looked up from germline, CDR1 is SQVTM and CDR2 is ANQGSEA. There are 13 residues in the CDR3.

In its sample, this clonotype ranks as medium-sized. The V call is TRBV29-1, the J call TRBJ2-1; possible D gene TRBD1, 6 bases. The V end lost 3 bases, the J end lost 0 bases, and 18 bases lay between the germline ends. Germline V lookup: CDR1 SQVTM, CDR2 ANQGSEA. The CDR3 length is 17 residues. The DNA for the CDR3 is TGCAGCGTTGAGATGTATGGCAGGGGATCCTCCTACAATGAGCAGTTCTTC. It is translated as CSVEMYGRGSSYNEQFF.

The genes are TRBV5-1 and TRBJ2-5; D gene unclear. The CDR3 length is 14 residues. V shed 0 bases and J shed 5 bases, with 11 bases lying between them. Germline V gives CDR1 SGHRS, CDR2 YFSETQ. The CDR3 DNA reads TGCGCCAGCAGCTTGGCGTCTCCCCGGGAGACCCAGTACTTC. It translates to CASSLASPRETQYF.

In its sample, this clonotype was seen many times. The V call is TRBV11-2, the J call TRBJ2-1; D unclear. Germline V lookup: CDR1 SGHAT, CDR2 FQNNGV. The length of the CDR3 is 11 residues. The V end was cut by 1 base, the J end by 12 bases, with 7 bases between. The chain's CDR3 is CASSLVLGQFF. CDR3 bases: TGTGCCAGCAGCTTAGTACTGGGGCAGTTCTTC.

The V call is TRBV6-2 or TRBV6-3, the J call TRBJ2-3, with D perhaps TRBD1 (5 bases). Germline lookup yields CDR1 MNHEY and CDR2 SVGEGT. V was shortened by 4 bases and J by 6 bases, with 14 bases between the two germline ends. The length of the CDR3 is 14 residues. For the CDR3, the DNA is TGTGCCAGCAGTTCGACGGCCTCAGGGGATACGCAGTATTTT. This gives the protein CASSSTASGDTQYF.